These 27 T cell receptor beta chains share one sample of origin, sequenced in a study of OX40 agonist ivuxolimab in advanced cancers. The repertoire was sequenced with immunoSEQ multiplex PCR; TCRdb's copy has only in-frame clones and lacks some. Of just under 80,000 clones detected, around 91% appear once; the ten largest clones hold around 0.4%. The starting material was CD4+ or CD8+ T cells sorted from blood, obtained in a trial of the OX40 agonist ivuxolimab. Source of these receptors: an adult with an advanced solid tumor such as melanoma, head and neck, liver or kidney cancer.

V and J are TRBV9 and TRBJ2-7; D may match TRBD1 or TRBD2 (5 bases each). CDR1 and CDR2 from the germline V gene are SGDLS and YYNGEE. The CDR3 runs to 13 residues. Trimming pared 3 bases from V and 2 bases from J, leaving 9 bases between. The CDR3 spells CASSARETYEQYF. DNA for the CDR3: TGTGCCAGCAGCGCCAGGGAGACCTACGAGCAGTACTTC.

This chain links TRBV29-1 with TRBJ2-1; D is perhaps TRBD1 or TRBD2 (5 bases each). Germline CDR1 and CDR2: SQVTM and ANQGSEA. The V end was cut by 4 bases, the J end by 0 bases, with 13 bases between. CDR3 length equals 15 residues. The CDR3 is CSVAEGFASYNEQFF. The CDR3 region has the DNA TGCAGCGTTGCTGAGGGGTTTGCCTCCTACAATGAGCAGTTCTTC.

In this sample, this clone turned up a few times. The gene calls are TRBV27 and TRBJ2-7, with D uncertain. The CDR3 runs to 12 residues. CDR1 MNHEY and CDR2 SMNVEV come from the germline V gene (reference sequence). V lost 6 bases to trimming and J lost 2 bases, with 8 bases between them. DNA of the CDR3: TGTGCCAGCAGAGCTGATCCCTACGAGCAGTACTTC. This encodes CASRADPYEQYF.

The V call is TRBV4-3, the J call TRBJ2-1, with 9 bases matching TRBD2. Trimming took 0 bases from V and 4 from J; bases not matched to a gene: 7. Germline V gives CDR1 LGHNA, CDR2 YSLEER. CDR3 length: 17 amino acids. CDR3 loop: CASSQDEGAGGYNEQFF. The CDR3 coding sequence is TGCGCCAGCAGCCAAGATGAGGGAGCGGGAGGATACAATGAGCAGTTCTTC.

The chain has TRBV6-5 and TRBJ2-3; D unresolved. The CDR3 is made up of 16 amino acids. Germline V CDR1 and CDR2: MNHEY, SVGAGI. Trimming took off 2 bases at V and 2 bases at J, with 14 bases between the two ends. The CDR3 protein is CASSYGLRSTTDTQYF. In nucleotides, the CDR3 is TGTGCCAGCAGTTACGGATTAAGGAGCACCACAGATACGCAGTATTTT.

The rearrangement links TRBV10-3 to TRBJ2-1; no clear D gene. Deletions cut 2 bases from V and 6 bases from J, with 14 bases between. The germline V gene has CDR1 ENHRY and CDR2 SYGVKD. The CDR3 is 15 amino acids. CDR3 bases: TGTGCCATCAGTGAGACGGCAGAGCCGCGCAATGAGCAGTTCTTC. This sequence encodes CAISETAEPRNEQFF.

The V call is TRBV15, the J call TRBJ2-1; 10 bases match TRBD2. V was pared by 3 bases and J by 8 bases, with 7 bases of the junction left unmatched. Germline V gives CDR1 LNHNV, CDR2 YYDKDF (reference sequence). This CDR3 comprises 15 residues. CDR3 amino acids: CATSRLGTSEDEQFF. CDR3 in DNA: TGTGCCACCAGCAGGCTCGGGACTAGCGAGGATGAGCAGTTCTTC.

This chain links TRBV6-6 with TRBJ1-5; 9 bases map to TRBD1. The CDR3 runs to 14 residues. Per the germline V gene, CDR1 is MNHNY and CDR2 is SVGAGI (reference sequence). The V and J ends lost 6 bases and 2 bases, in that order; junction bases with no gene match: 2. The CDR3 spells CASRRQGGNQPQHF. In DNA form, the CDR3 reads TGTGCCAGCAGACGACAGGGGGGCAATCAGCCCCAGCATTTT.

This chain connects TRBV5-6 to TRBJ1-1; no clear D. Germline values: CDR1 SGHDT, CDR2 YYEEEE. V shed 1 base and J shed 2 bases, with 0 bases lying between them. This CDR3 is built from 11 residues. Here the CDR3 DNA reads TGTGCCAGCAGCTTGAACACTGAAGCTTTCTTT. Protein sequence: CASSLNTEAFF.

The chain recombines TRBV2 with TRBJ2-7, with D tentatively TRBD1 (7 bases). The V and J ends lost 0 bases and 5 bases respectively, with 14 bases between them. Germline V gene sequence: CDR1 SNHLY, CDR2 FYNNEI. The CDR3 covers 15 residues. The CDR3, as DNA: TGTGCCAGCAGTGAAGCTACCAGGGGGGAGGACGAGCAGTACTTC. It yields the protein CASSEATRGEDEQYF.

V is TRBV30 and J is TRBJ2-7; D might be TRBD2 (6 bases). The CDR3 runs 13 residues. The V end was cut by 0 bases, the J end by 5 bases, with 11 bases between. CDR1 and CDR2 (germline): GTSNPN, SVGIG (reference sequence). In DNA form, the CDR3 reads TGTGCCTGGAGTGTTTCTCGGGGGAACGAGCAGTACTTC. Residues: CAWSVSRGNEQYF.

V is TRBV7-2 and J is TRBJ1-2, with 10 nucleotides matching TRBD1. CDR3 length: 14 amino acids. CDR1 and CDR2 from the germline V gene are SGHTA and FQGNSA. V lost 7 bases, J lost 7 bases, and 9 bases stayed unmatched. Here the CDR3 reads CASTKGQGFSGYTF. The CDR3 DNA follows: TGTGCCAGCACCAAGGGACAGGGGTTTAGTGGCTACACCTTC.

V gene TRBV25-1 combines with J gene TRBJ2-7; tentative D call: TRBD2 (5 bases). CDR1 is MGHDK and CDR2 is SYGVNS in the germline V gene. The CDR3 runs 14 residues. The V end lost 3 bases, the J end lost 4 bases, and 13 bases lay between the germline ends. In DNA form, the CDR3 reads TGTGCCAGCAGTGAGACGGGAAGTGGGTACGAGCAGTACTTC. Translating it yields CASSETGSGYEQYF.

The chain is built from TRBV9 and TRBJ1-1, with 10 nucleotides matching TRBD1. Germline CDR1 and CDR2: SGDLS and YYNGEE. V lost 3 bases, J lost 1 base, and 3 bases stayed unmatched. The CDR3 has 15 residues. The CDR3 DNA follows: TGTGCCAGCAGCGCAGGACAGGGGGGGAACACTGAAGCTTTCTTT. Translated: CASSAGQGGNTEAFF. The entire variable domain, with the rest obtained from reference TRBV9 and TRBJ1-1, is as follows: DSGVTQTPKHLITATGQRVTLRCSPRSGDLSVYWYQQSLDQGLQFLIQYYNGEERAKGNILERFSAQQFPDLHSELNLSSLELGDSALYFCASSAGQGGNTEAFFGQGTRLTVV.

The V call is TRBV5-4, the J call TRBJ1-1; D is uncertain. Trimming took off 2 bases at V and 10 bases at J, with 12 bases between the two ends. The CDR3 contains 12 residues. Germline values: CDR1 SGHNT, CDR2 YYREEE (reference sequence). The CDR3, as DNA: TGTGCCAGCAGCTTTCTTAGTCGTCCAGCTTTCTTT. This encodes CASSFLSRPAFF.

This clone is a singleton in its sample. This chain connects TRBV28 to TRBJ1-5, with a weak D call TRBD1 (5 bases). The length of the CDR3 is 16 residues. The germline gives CDR1 MDHEN, CDR2 SYDVKM. V was trimmed by 3 bases and J by 9 bases, leaving 21 bases between them. The CDR3, as DNA: TGTGCCAGCAGTTTTCATTTCAGGACGGGGGACCGGCCCCAGCATTTT. Translating it yields CASSFHFRTGDRPQHF.

The rearrangement joins TRBV19 to TRBJ1-5; 7 bases fit TRBD1. This CDR3 has 16 amino acids. The J segment lost 3 bases and the V segment lost 7 bases, leaving 12 bases of the junction unmatched. Germline assignment: CDR1 LNHDA and CDR2 SQIVND (reference sequence). The CDR3 here is CASTLNGGGINQPQHF. CDR3 in DNA: TGTGCCAGTACCCTAAACGGAGGGGGCATCAATCAGCCCCAGCATTTT. The variable domain in full, with the rest retrieved from reference TRBV19 and TRBJ1-5, is DGGITQSPKYLFRKEGQNVTLSCEQNLNHDAMYWYRQDPGQGLRLIYYSQIVNDFQKGDIAEGYSVSREKKESFPLTVTSAQKNPTAFYLCASTLNGGGINQPQHFGDGTRLSIL.

This clone was counted a few times. V usage is TRBV2 and J usage is TRBJ1-5, with TRBD1 matching over 8 bases. Germline trimming cut 6 bases from V and 0 bases from J; bases unmatched to any gene: 7. Germline CDR1 reads SNHLY; CDR2 reads FYNNEI. CDR3 size: 16 residues. The CDR3 DNA reads as TGTGCCAGCAGGCGGGACAGGAGTTATAGCAATCAGCCCCAGCATTTT. Translating gives CASRRDRSYSNQPQHF.

The genes are TRBV6-5 and TRBJ2-7, with D possibly matching TRBD1 (7 bases). The germline V gene has CDR1 MNHEY and CDR2 SVGAGI. CDR3 size: 14 residues. The V end was cut by 6 bases, the J end by 3 bases, with 15 bases between. CDR3 coding DNA: TGTGCCAGCAGCGGACAGGCGGGAAACTACGAGCAGTACTTC. Its protein product is CASSGQAGNYEQYF.

The chain carries TRBV6-5 and TRBJ2-1, with TRBD2 identical over 7 bases. Per the germline V gene, CDR1 is MNHEY and CDR2 is SVGAGI. The CDR3 loop spans 15 amino acids. Trimming cost V 8 bases and J 6 bases; bases outside gene matches: 13. CDR3 loop: CASGYSGTPANEQFF. The CDR3 coding sequence is TGTGCCAGCGGGTACAGCGGGACCCCGGCCAATGAGCAGTTCTTC.

The chain links TRBV9 to TRBJ1-4; D ambiguous. CDR3 length: 14 residues. Per the germline V gene, CDR1 is SGDLS and CDR2 is YYNGEE. With 2 bases removed from V and 4 bases from J, the gap between germline ends came to 9 bases. CDR3 sequence (DNA): TGTGCCAGCAGCGTGTCCGGGCATAATGAAAAACTGTTTTTT. It translates to CASSVSGHNEKLFF. Full variable domain (remainder filled in from reference TRBV9 and TRBJ1-4): DSGVTQTPKHLITATGQRVTLRCSPRSGDLSVYWYQQSLDQGLQFLIQYYNGEERAKGNILERFSAQQFPDLHSELNLSSLELGDSALYFCASSVSGHNEKLFFGSGTQLSVL.

The chain recombines TRBV19 with TRBJ2-7; 9 bases match TRBD2. CDR3 length: 16 amino acids. Germline CDR1 and CDR2: LNHDA and SQIVND (reference sequence). V lost 6 bases, J lost 2 bases, and 11 bases stayed unmatched. DNA of the CDR3: TGTGCCAGTAGCCCGTCTAGCGGGGCCGGGACCTACGAGCAGTACTTC. Its translation: CASSPSSGAGTYEQYF.

Comment on this clone: At the DNA level, this CDR3 is encoded by other sequences in the same sample as well. This chain joins TRBV2 and TRBJ1-5; D gene ambiguous. Germline V gene sequence: CDR1 SNHLY, CDR2 FYNNEI. This CDR3 region has 15 residues. V lost 6 bases to trimming and J lost 1 base, with 13 bases between them. The CDR3 DNA reads TGTGCCAGCAGAGAACAGAGTAGGAGCAATCAGCCCCAGCATTTT. This encodes CASREQSRSNQPQHF.

As DNA, the CDR3 is TGCGCCAGCAGCTTGGGGTCAAACACTAATGAAAAACTGTTTTTT. Translated: CASSLGSNTNEKLFF. This chain links TRBV5-1 with TRBJ1-4; D gene uncertain. Germline CDR1 reads SGHRS; CDR2 reads YFSETQ. Trimming left V 0 bases short and J 2 bases short, with 8 bases between. The length of the CDR3 is 15 residues.

DNA for the CDR3: TGTGCCAGCAGCTTCGCGGGAAGCTCCTACAATGAGCAGTTCTTC. Translated: CASSFAGSSYNEQFF. The rearrangement links TRBV11-3 to TRBJ2-1, with D possibly TRBD2 on 6 matching bases. Deletions cut 3 bases from V and 0 bases from J, with 9 bases between. Germline assignment: CDR1 SGHNT and CDR2 YENEEA. This CDR3 has 15 amino acids.

V is TRBV10-3 and J is TRBJ2-5; possibly TRBD2 for D (5 bases). The CDR3 is 15 residues long. Germline V gene data show CDR1 as ENHRY and CDR2 as SYGVKD. V was cut by 4 bases and J by 5 bases, with 17 bases left in between. The DNA for the CDR3 is TGTGCCATCAGTGGGTCTAGCCGACGGAGGGAGACCCAGTACTTC. This sequence encodes CAISGSSRRRETQYF.

V gene TRBV7-9 combines with J gene TRBJ1-1; D call uncertain. The germline V gene has CDR1 SEHNR and CDR2 FQNEAQ (reference sequence). There are 14 residues in the CDR3. V was trimmed by 0 bases and J by 7 bases, leaving 12 bases between them. The CDR3 region is CASSLAPLSSEAFF. CDR3 nucleotide sequence: TGTGCCAGCAGCTTAGCCCCCCTTTCAAGTGAAGCTTTCTTT.